These T cell receptor beta chains were read from a single sample in a study of beta chain features in type 1 diabetes. TCRdb keeps only in-frame clones here, not all; method: immunoSEQ multiplex PCR. The sample has over 500,000 clones; around 16% are singletons. The material sequenced was naive CD4+ T cells from blood. Receptors originate from a young man in good health. The CDR3 runs from the conserved cysteine through the conserved F or W. A D gene is named only where the DNA matches it firmly. Only part of the rows carry a size: once, few, many, or a class if the clone is expanded.

V gene	J gene	CDR3 length	D gene	clone size	CDR3 protein	CDR3 DNA
TRBV4-2	TRBJ2-7	16	TRBD2	.	CASSQEAGRVFYEQYF	TGTGCCAGCAGCCAAGAGGCGGGGAGGGTTTTTTACGAGCAGTACTTC
TRBV7-2	TRBJ2-5	13	TRBD2	few	CASSLGGGETQYF	TGTGCCAGCAGCTTAGGGGGGGGAGAGACCCAGTACTTC
TRBV28	TRBJ2-1	14	TRBD1	.	CASALGQSPNEQFF	TGTGCCAGCGCTTTGGGACAGTCACCCAATGAGCAGTTCTTC
TRBV7-8	TRBJ1-1	15	TRBD1	few	CASSLVRGRNTEAFF	TGTGCCAGCAGCTTGGTGAGGGGGCGAAACACTGAAGCTTTCTTT
TRBV7-2	TRBJ2-5	15	.	few	CASSLARGQQETQYF	TGTGCCAGCAGCTTAGCCCGTGGACAGCAAGAGACCCAGTACTTC
TRBV11-2	TRBJ2-7	14	TRBD1	few	CASSSGTDSYEQYF	TGTGCCAGCAGCTCGGGGACAGATTCCTACGAGCAGTACTTC
TRBV5-1	TRBJ2-6	15	.	.	CASSLLPTGANVLTF	TGCGCCAGCAGCTTGCTTCCGACAGGGGCCAACGTCCTGACTTTC
TRBV29-1	TRBJ1-3	17	TRBD1	few	CSVVDRGPRLSGNTIYF	TGCAGCGTCGTAGACAGGGGCCCCCGACTCTCTGGAAACACCATATATTTT
TRBV5-1	TRBJ2-7	14	.	.	CASSLYPQSYEQYF	TGCGCCAGCAGCTTATATCCACAGTCCTACGAGCAGTACTTC
TRBV4-1	TRBJ1-5	15	.	.	CASSQERGPYQPQHF	TGCGCCAGCAGCCAAGAACGGGGGCCATACCAGCCCCAGCATTTT
TRBV28	TRBJ2-7	13	.	few	CASSLVGEHEQYF	TGTGCCAGCAGTTTAGTGGGAGAGCACGAGCAGTACTTC
TRBV29-1	TRBJ1-2	12	.	.	CSVVWTVMGYTF	TGCAGCGTCGTTTGGACAGTCATGGGCTACACCTTC
TRBV7-9	TRBJ1-1	13	.	.	CASSHFGVPEAFF	TGTGCCAGCAGCCACTTCGGGGTTCCTGAAGCTTTCTTT
TRBV9	TRBJ1-2	15	.	few	CASSPEGQGIYGYTF	TGTGCCAGCAGCCCAGAGGGTCAGGGGATCTATGGCTACACCTTC
TRBV25-1	TRBJ1-4	16	TRBD1	few	CASSDPRRGRGEKLFF	TGTGCCAGCAGTGACCCCCGCAGGGGGCGAGGTGAAAAACTGTTTTTT
TRBV7-2	TRBJ2-3	15	.	.	CASSLVPASTDTQYF	TGTGCCAGCAGCTTAGTCCCAGCTAGCACAGATACGCAGTATTTT
TRBV27	TRBJ2-1	15	TRBD2	.	CASSLWGTSNNEQFF	TGTGCCAGCAGTTTATGGGGGACTAGCAACAATGAGCAGTTCTTC
TRBV9	TRBJ2-3	16	TRBD1	.	CASSDGQGRVPDTQYF	TGTGCCAGCAGCGACGGACAGGGACGGGTACCAGATACGCAGTATTTT
TRBV7-8	TRBJ2-7	14	TRBD1	.	CASSLRDRPYEQYF	TGTGCCAGCAGCCTCAGGGACAGGCCCTACGAGCAGTACTTC
TRBV5-1	TRBJ2-1	15	TRBD2	.	CASSLGTSGAREQFF	TGCGCCAGCAGCTTAGGGACTAGCGGGGCTAGGGAGCAGTTCTTC
TRBV7-2	TRBJ2-1	17	.	.	CASSLARQEARHNEQFF	TGTGCCAGCAGCTTAGCCCGACAGGAGGCCCGGCACAATGAGCAGTTCTTC
TRBV15	TRBJ2-1	13	.	.	CATSRDIGGFGIF	TGTGCCACCAGCAGAGATATAGGGGGATTTGGGATCTTC
TRBV7-2	TRBJ1-1	14	.	.	CASSLQGTNTEAFF	TGTGCCAGCAGCTTACAGGGGACGAACACTGAAGCTTTCTTT
TRBV28	TRBJ2-3	15	.	once	CASLGPSGSTDTQYF	TGTGCCAGCCTGGGCCCCAGCGGCAGCACAGATACGCAGTATTTT
TRBV19	TRBJ1-1	15	TRBD1	few	CASSPQTGGHTEAFF	TGTGCCAGTAGTCCCCAGACAGGGGGGCACACTGAAGCTTTCTTT
TRBV6-1	TRBJ2-7	12	.	.	CASNKLSYEQYF	TGTGCCAGCAACAAACTCTCCTACGAGCAGTACTTC
TRBV11-3	TRBJ2-7	15	TRBD2	.	CASSLVGGGPVEQYF	TGTGCCAGCAGCTTAGTAGGCGGGGGGCCCGTCGAGCAGTACTTC
TRBV15	TRBJ1-5	18	.	few	CATSRDLVAGTRGQPQHF	TGTGCCACCAGCAGAGATCTCGTAGCAGGGACTAGAGGTCAGCCCCAGCATTTT
TRBV5-4	TRBJ1-1	14	.	.	CASSLVGSDTEAFF	TGTGCCAGCAGCTTGGTGGGGTCCGACACTGAAGCTTTCTTT
TRBV6-5	TRBJ2-7	15	.	.	CASSYTRAGPYEQYF	TGTGCCAGCAGTTACACCCGAGCGGGCCCCTACGAGCAGTACTTC
TRBV11-3	TRBJ2-5	14	TRBD2	few	CASSPGLAEETQYF	TGTGCCAGCAGCCCGGGACTAGCGGAAGAGACCCAGTACTTC
TRBV19	TRBJ2-1	15	TRBD2	.	CASSPGTSGRTEQFF	TGTGCCAGTAGCCCCGGGACTAGCGGGAGGACTGAGCAGTTCTTC
TRBV10-3	TRBJ1-5	15	.	few	CAISVGGSSNQPQHF	TGTGCCATCAGTGTCGGAGGGAGTAGCAATCAGCCCCAGCATTTT
TRBV28	TRBJ1-2	13	TRBD1	few	CASRGQGGPGYTF	TGTGCCAGCAGAGGACAGGGAGGCCCGGGCTACACCTTC
TRBV5-1	TRBJ2-2	15	.	few	CASSLADRLSGELFF	TGCGCCAGCAGCTTGGCCGACAGGCTGTCCGGGGAGCTGTTTTTT